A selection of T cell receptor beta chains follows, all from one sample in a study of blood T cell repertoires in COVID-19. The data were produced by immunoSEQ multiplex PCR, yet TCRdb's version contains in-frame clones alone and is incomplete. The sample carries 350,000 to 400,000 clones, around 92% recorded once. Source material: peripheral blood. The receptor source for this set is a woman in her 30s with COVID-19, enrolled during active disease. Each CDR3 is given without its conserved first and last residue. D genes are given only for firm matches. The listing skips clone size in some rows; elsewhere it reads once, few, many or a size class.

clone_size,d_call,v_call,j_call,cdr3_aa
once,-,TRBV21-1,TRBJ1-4,ASSRGGATNEKLF
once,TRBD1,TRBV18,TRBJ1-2,ASSPVPPGQGYGYT
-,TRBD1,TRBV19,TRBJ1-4,ASSQTGSNEKLF
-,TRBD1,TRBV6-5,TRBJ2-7,ASTGTGYAYEQY
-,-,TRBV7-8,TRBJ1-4,ASSPKVRQELNEKLF
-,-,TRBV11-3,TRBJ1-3,AGSYTGSATGNTIY
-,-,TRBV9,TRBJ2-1,ASSVGGGTTYNEQF
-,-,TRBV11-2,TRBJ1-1,ASRAELDTEAF
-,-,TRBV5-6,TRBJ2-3,ASSLYGEPQY
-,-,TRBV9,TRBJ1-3,ASSNYRGGSANTIY
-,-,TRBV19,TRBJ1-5,ASSIGLFNQPQH
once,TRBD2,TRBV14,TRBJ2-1,ASSQGLAGRSEQF
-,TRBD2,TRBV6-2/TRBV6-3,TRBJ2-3,ASSFQRTSGRQGDTQY
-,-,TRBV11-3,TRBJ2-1,ASSSKRSSYNEQF
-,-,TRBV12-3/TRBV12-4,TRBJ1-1,ASRSRENTEAF
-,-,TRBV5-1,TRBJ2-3,ASSGGGEGTDTQY
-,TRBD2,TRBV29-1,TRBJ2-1,SGMILAGGLLGQF
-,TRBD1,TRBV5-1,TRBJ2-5,ASSRNRGRGETQY
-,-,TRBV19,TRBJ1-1,ASRHANTEAF
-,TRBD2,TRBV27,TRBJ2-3,ASSPPGLATRAQY
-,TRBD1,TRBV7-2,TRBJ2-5,ASSPGQAMTGTQY
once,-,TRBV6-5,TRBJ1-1,ASSYEAIGVPEAF
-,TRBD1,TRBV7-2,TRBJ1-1,ASSLGTGRAEAF
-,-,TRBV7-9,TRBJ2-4,ASSLDRQAGY
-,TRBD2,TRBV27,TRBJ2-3,ASSLVRGDTQY
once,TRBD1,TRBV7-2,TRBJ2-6,ASSPPTGVDNVLT
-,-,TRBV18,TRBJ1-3,ASSPPSVSAGNTIY
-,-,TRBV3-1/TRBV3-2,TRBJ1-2,ASSHGRGYYGYT
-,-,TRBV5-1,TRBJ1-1,ASSLGLGGNTEAF
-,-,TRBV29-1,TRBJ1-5,SVEGPRQENQPQH
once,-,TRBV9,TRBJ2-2,ASSARGSSTGELF
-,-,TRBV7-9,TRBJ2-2,ASSSGLETTGELF
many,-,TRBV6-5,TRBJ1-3,ASRPGVSGNTIY
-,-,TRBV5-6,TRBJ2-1,ASSLGTSLQF
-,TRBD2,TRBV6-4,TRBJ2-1,ASSDSRAGGPYEQF
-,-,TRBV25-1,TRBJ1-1,ASSWGGDTEAF
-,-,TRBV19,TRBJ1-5,ASSIGAQPQH
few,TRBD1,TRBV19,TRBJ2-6,ATGGSTGANVLT